The T cell receptor beta chain described here comes from a study of blood T cell repertoires in COVID-19. The recovered donors of Cohort 3 showed two negative PCRs, clearance, or symptom resolution. This clone was seen a single time. The method was immunoSEQ multiplex PCR; TCRdb's version includes in-frame clones alone and lacks a portion of them. The table lists 450,000 to 600,000 clones, around 87% of them singletons, with 0.7% in the top ten. The CDR3 sequence is 15 residues long. CDR1 is SNHLY and CDR2 is FYNNEI in the germline V gene. V lost 4 bases to trimming and J lost 0 bases; unmatched junction nucleotides: 5.

V gene TRBV2 combines with J gene TRBJ2-5, with 7 bases matching TRBD1. This clonotype originated in a woman aged 18-35 years who had recovered from COVID-19. Material for sequencing was PBMCs or T cells enriched from blood (not recorded which). The CDR3 here is CASSGDSRYQETQYF. The CDR3 coding sequence is TGTGCCAGCAGTGGGGACAGCCGGTACCAAGAGACCCAGTACTTC.